This section outlines one T cell receptor beta chain sequence together with its context. This clone was seen a few times. The antigen it recognizes is unknown. No base-level quality is on record; no much larger clone is a single base apart. The cohort consisted of hundreds of healthy bone marrow donors. All cohort members were sampled while nominally healthy, although unrecorded immune exposures were likely present. The donor was CMV seropositive and was included in the group of some 290 seropositive cohort members. Each donor provided a peripheral blood sample, and peripheral blood mononuclear cells were used for TCR beta sequencing. Genomic DNA extraction from the blood cell samples was performed with the Qiagen DNeasy Blood Extraction Kit. CDR1 and CDR2 (MNHEY, SMNVEV) derive from the germline V gene (reference sequence). From cysteine to phenylalanine, the CDR3 is 15 amino acids long. The only DNA kept is the CDR3, 45 bases in frame from the first base. Trimming takes 5 bases from V and 0 bases from J, and the germline ends sit 13 bases apart.

The library was obtained by the immunoSEQ multiplex PCR assay. The multiplex PCR relied on a mix of 60 forward primers for TCR Vbeta segments and 13 reverse primers for TCR Jbeta segments. The CDR3 region of rearranged TCR beta genes was amplified from genomic DNA with a multiplex PCR assay. Amplified TCR beta libraries were sequenced as 87-base-pair reads on the Illumina HiSeq System. As for the original processing: A later analysis tallied 80 million to 95 million unique TCR beta chains across the 666 repertoires, and approximately 12 million of those chains were shared by two or more donors. Raw reads were error-corrected and collapsed into unique sequences with a nearest-neighbor algorithm that merged closely related sequences to remove PCR and sequencing errors. To assign V, D and J gene segments, CDR3 sequences were aligned to IMGT reference sequences. For a sequence to be retained, a match of at least six nucleotides was required to both a V gene segment and a J gene segment. A rearrangement was called productive if the CDR3 had no stop codons and remained in frame with V and J, and every other rearrangement was called non-productive. CDR3 was defined according to IMGT convention as the region running from the second conserved V-encoded cysteine to the conserved J-encoded phenylalanine. The earlier analysis of some 600 of the donors excluded sequences that lacked an unambiguous match to a single V gene segment. In an earlier analysis of 587 of the donors, V segments were called functional above 56.7% productive rearrangements and were called segregating when the between-donor standard deviation exceeded 5%. A statistical classification framework was built for diagnosing cytomegalovirus status from the catalog of TCR beta chain sequences. V and J gene assignment, in a later analysis, came from comparing TCR nucleotide sequences with IMGT/GENE-DB human TR gene sequences. The TCRdist pipeline was used in a later analysis to assign CDR3 sequences and most-parsimonious VDJ recombination scenarios. A later analysis defined each TCR beta chain by its CDR3 amino acid sequence plus V-gene family, and excluded reads lacking a unique V-gene family. In a later analysis, 550 to 650 highly shared, low-generation-probability nucleotide sequences were removed to address suspected cross-contamination and a sequencing artifact. A later analysis calculated a clonal expansion index for each public chain from normalized within-repertoire ranks of inferred template counts. In a later analysis, generation probabilities were computed using a VDJ recombination model fitted to out-of-frame rearrangements, and the results were checked against IGoR. Hypergeometric tests were used in a later analysis to score TCR-TCR, TCR-HLA and TCR-CMV co-occurrence, with a repertoire-size bias correction applied to the TCR pairs. In a later analysis, false discovery rates were estimated by permuting HLA or CMV assignments 20 times. A later analysis grouped co-occurring TCRs with DBSCAN, adding TCRdist sequence similarity when clustering within HLA-allele-positive subsets. For co-occurrence clustering, repertoires with fewer than 30,000 or more than 120,000 public chains were excluded, along with five repertoires with anomalous nucleotide sharing. TCRdb re-hosts the immuneACCESS table, in-frame sequences only. Its copies lack some clones; in the studies checked, an unresolved V gene accounts for under half of them, and the cause for the rest is not known. That table gives V, J and clone size, and the DNA gave D and trimming. The table for this sample lists under 200,000 clones; approximately 83% of them were counted only once. Roughly 9.3% of the sample is in the top ten clones.

This sample stems from a study of cytomegalovirus exposure and HLA in healthy donors (dated by TCRdb to the late 2010s). General notes on the study: An earlier analysis of approximately 550 of the donors reported roughly 270 Gb of sequence data and some 120 million unique TCR beta sequences from 150 million to 200 million T cells. On average, about 200,000 unique TCR beta nucleotide sequences were sequenced per donor among some 420 genotyped donors of the cohort, with around 19% of those sequences being non-productive. In addition to the first cohort of 666 subjects, a separate validation cohort of some 120 different subjects was used. The aim of the study was to test whether cataloging public T cell receptors could identify signatures of past pathogen exposure. An early release covering 550 to 650 HLA-typed donors comprised about 320 gigabases of sequencing data and roughly 85 million unique TCR sequences. To decide whether each TCR beta V gene segment behaved as functional or pseudogenic, an earlier analysis of several hundred of the donors relied on high-throughput TCR beta sequencing. The T cell repertoires of 550 to 850 subjects were profiled by immunosequencing and related to cytomegalovirus serostatus. Class I and class II HLA loci were covered by the typing at four-digit resolution. Donor age, sex, ethnicity and CMV serostatus were collected together with the repertoire data. In a later genetic analysis, genome-wide SNP genotypes for 398 of the 666 donors were used, and that subset was treated as a discovery cohort. Of the approximately 400 genotyped donors, around 81% fell in the genetic ancestry cluster associated with self-reported Caucasian donors. To predict cytomegalovirus infection status, the study combined high-throughput TCR immunosequencing, statistical association of individual TCRs with disease status, and machine learning. A later analysis re-examined previously published TCR beta repertoires from more than 600 donors and added high-resolution HLA genotyping to investigate patterns of TCR occurrence. In the later analysis, no new phenotypic data were used to find candidate immune exposures; instead, reliance was placed on TCR beta sequences and their occurrence across donors. All discovery cohort repertoires had been generated using a single sequencing platform. The number of donors typed differed by locus, with about 620-630 for A, B, C, DRB1 and DQB1, around 520 for DQA1, 600 to 610 for DPA1, and some 440 for DPB1. A handful of DR-DQ haplotypes were treated as single units for association and clustering because of strong linkage in the cohort. Broad study findings and their caveats: In a later genetic analysis, a missense DCLRE1C variant was associated with V-gene and J-gene trimming of TCR beta chains, and the association was replicated in an independent cohort. In an earlier analysis of around 600 of the donors, most TCR beta V segments were observed in productive rearrangements about 90% or about 30% of the time, broadly matching IMGT annotations. The only immune exposure information available for the cohort was CMV serostatus. Some IMGT-functional V segments, including TRBV6-2 and TRBV6-3, could not be distinguished by the 87-base-pair reads and were therefore excluded. In a later analysis, some 17,000 TCR beta sequences were associated with specific HLA alleles at a false discovery rate of 0.05. Because HLA typing was missing for some donors at each locus, association tests included only the typed subset. When HLA alleles, especially DR and DQ, strongly co-occurred, TCR associations were difficult to assign to individual alleles. It was suggested by the authors that the approach could potentially be generalized to other disease states and immunological phenotypes. A further reported finding was that TCR beta sequences accurately predicted the HLA-A and HLA-B alleles for most subjects in the first cohort. Most TCR sequences were seen in very few donors, while some public TCRs were found in many individuals. The sequencing pipeline was judged likely to have produced a cluster of highly shared sequence variants as a technical artifact. Several of the top co-occurrence clusters appeared to be linked to parvovirus B19, influenza, CMV and Epstein-Barr virus, according to a later analysis. In this cohort, only TCR beta chains were sequenced, and detectable features were limited by the absence of alpha or paired-chain data. Presence/absence analyses assumed roughly uniform sequencing depth across donors, an assumption that may not hold. In a later analysis, HLA-associated TCR beta chains showed more clonal expansion and lower generation probabilities than non-associated chains that were equally common. The classifier was reported to diagnose cytomegalovirus status with high specificity and sensitivity in both the original cohort and the validation cohort. A later analysis found that most CMV-associated TCR beta chains appeared HLA-restricted, with HLA associations seemingly driven largely by CMV exposure. Three of the identified cytomegalovirus-associated TCR beta chains were confirmed in vitro to be specific for cytomegalovirus antigens. The study listed around 160 TCR beta chains as associated with cytomegalovirus. In a later analysis, the rate of TCR association differed among HLA loci, with DRB1 alleles having the most associated TCRs and HLA-C alleles having the fewest. The earlier analysis of a few hundred of the donors excluded roughly 17 rarely observed V segments, including chromosome 9 orphons, because counts were too low. Correlated functional status among segregating V segments might reflect linkage disequilibrium, but an unknown experimental factor could not be ruled out. In a later genetic analysis, fewer N-insertions in productive TCRs were reported among donors in an Asian-associated ancestry cluster than the approximately 630-donor mean.

The V and J genes are TRBV27 and TRBJ1-1; the D region possibly corresponds to TRBD1 (5 bases align). The clonotype originates from a man between 18 and 29 years old in good health and CMV-seropositive. Sequencing was carried out using PBMCs. The CDR3 region: CASSGYGGLNTEAFF. The nucleotide sequence is TGTGCCAGCAGTGGATACGGGGGATTGAACACTGAAGCTTTCTTT.